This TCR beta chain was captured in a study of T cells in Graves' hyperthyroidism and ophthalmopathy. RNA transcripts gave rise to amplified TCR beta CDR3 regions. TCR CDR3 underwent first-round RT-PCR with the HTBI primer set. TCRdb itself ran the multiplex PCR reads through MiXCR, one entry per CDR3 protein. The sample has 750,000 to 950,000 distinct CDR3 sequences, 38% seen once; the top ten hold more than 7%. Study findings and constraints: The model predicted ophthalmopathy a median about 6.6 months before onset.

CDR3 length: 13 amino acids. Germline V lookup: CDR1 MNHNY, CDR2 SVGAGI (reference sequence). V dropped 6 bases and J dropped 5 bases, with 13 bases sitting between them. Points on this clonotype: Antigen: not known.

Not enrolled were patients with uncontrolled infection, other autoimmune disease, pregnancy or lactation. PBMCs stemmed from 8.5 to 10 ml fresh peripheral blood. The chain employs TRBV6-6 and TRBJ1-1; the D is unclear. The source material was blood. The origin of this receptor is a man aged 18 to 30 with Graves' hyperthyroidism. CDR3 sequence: CASRVGPTTEAFF. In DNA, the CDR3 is TGTGCCAGCAGAGTTGGCCCGACAACTGAAGCTTTCTTT.